This paragraph reports one T cell receptor beta chain. The antigen is unknown. This sample was taken from a study of blood T cells in healthy people across ages. At the level of the study: Per every two T cells, about one barcoded beta molecule was captured by template switching. The study, taken as a whole, reports: Across samples, TCR beta diversity tracked strongly with naive T cell percentage. In long-lived donors, naive CD4+ cell counts and diversity exceeded those of aged donors.

A second about 6 to 12 cycle PCR used barcoded and J-beta primers. TCRdb analysed the 5' RACE reads with MiXCR anew, one entry per CDR3 protein. The sample holds hundreds of thousands of distinct CDR3 sequences, approximately 60% seen once. Every participating donor contributed around 9.5 milliliters of peripheral blood through a draw. This CDR3 is 15 amino acids long. CDR1 and CDR2 (germline): MDHEN, SYDVKM. The V end was cut by 7 bases, the J end by 5 bases, with 19 bases between. The sample comprised blood. This chain connects TRBV28 to TRBJ2-3; a weak D match, TRBD2 (6 bases). This clonotype originated in a man aged 35-49 years in good health. CDR3 region: CASINFGGNGDTQYF. The CDR3 nucleotides read TGTGCCAGCATTAATTTTGGCGGGAATGGAGATACGCAGTATTTT.